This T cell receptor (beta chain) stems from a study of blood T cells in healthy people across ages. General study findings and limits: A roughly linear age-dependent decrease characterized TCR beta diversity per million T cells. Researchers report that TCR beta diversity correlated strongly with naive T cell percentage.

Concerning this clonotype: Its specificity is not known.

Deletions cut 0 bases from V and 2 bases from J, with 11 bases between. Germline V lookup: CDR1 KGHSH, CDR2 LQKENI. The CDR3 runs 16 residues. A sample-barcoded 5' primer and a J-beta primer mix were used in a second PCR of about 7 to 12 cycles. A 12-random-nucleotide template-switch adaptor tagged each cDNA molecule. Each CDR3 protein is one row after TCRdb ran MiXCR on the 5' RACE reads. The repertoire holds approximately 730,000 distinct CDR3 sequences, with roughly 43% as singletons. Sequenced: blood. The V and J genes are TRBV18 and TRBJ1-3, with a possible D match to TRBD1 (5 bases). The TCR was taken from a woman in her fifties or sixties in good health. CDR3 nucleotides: TGTGCCAGCTCACCACCATCGGGGCTAACTGGAAACACCATATATTTT. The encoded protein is CASSPPSGLTGNTIYF.